Listed below are T cell receptor beta chains from one sample, sequenced in a study of shared clonotypes between healthy human individuals. The method was immunoSEQ multiplex PCR; TCRdb's version includes in-frame clones alone and lacks a portion of them. Found here are about 2,100,000 clones, about 93% of them singletons; the top ten hold 1.7%. The sequenced sample consisted of naive CD8+ T cells from PBMCs. Every receptor here comes from a young man in good health. Some clones in this sample may be carry-over from other donors' samples. Each CDR3 is given with its conserved first and last residue. A D gene is named only where the DNA matches it firmly. Clone size, where shown, is once, few, many, or a class for clones that have expanded.

j_call clone_size d_call v_call cdr3_aa cdr3_nt
TRBJ1-1 . . TRBV6-5 CASSWREGGTEAFF TGTGCCAGCAGTTGGCGGGAGGGTGGAACTGAAGCTTTCTTT
TRBJ2-3 . TRBD1 TRBV29-1 CSVTGGGRADTQYF TGCAGCGTCACAGGGGGCGGCAGGGCAGATACGCAGTATTTT
TRBJ2-5 once TRBD2 TRBV4-2 CASSRRRELRETQYF TGTGCCAGCAGTCGCCGGCGGGAGCTCCGGGAGACCCAGTACTTC
TRBJ1-1 . TRBD1 TRBV19 CASGTAMNTEAFF TGTGCCAGTGGGACAGCTATGAACACTGAAGCTTTCTTT
TRBJ1-5 . . TRBV25-1 CASSSQGKNQPQHF TGTGCCAGCAGTTCACAGGGAAAGAATCAGCCCCAGCATTTT
TRBJ2-3 once . TRBV9 CASSVAGASSTDTQYF TGTGCCAGCAGCGTAGCAGGGGCTTCTAGCACAGATACGCAGTATTTT
TRBJ2-2 . . TRBV7-8 CASSLAVDSPNTGELFF TGTGCCAGCAGCTTAGCAGTGGACAGCCCGAACACCGGGGAGCTGTTTTTT
TRBJ2-4 . TRBD2 TRBV9 CASSEGSGIVYIQYF TGTGCCAGCAGCGAGGGTAGCGGGATCGTGTACATTCAGTACTTC
TRBJ2-2 . TRBD2 TRBV30 CAWSLGGNTGELFF TGTGCCTGGAGTTTGGGGGGGAATACCGGGGAGCTGTTTTTT
TRBJ2-5 . TRBD1 TRBV28 CASGRDRSLVTQYF TGTGCCAGCGGTCGGGACAGGTCACTCGTGACCCAGTACTTC
TRBJ2-3 . TRBD2 TRBV29-1 CSVQAGRTDTQYF TGCAGCGTCCAAGCGGGACGCACAGATACGCAGTATTTT
TRBJ2-7 . TRBD2 TRBV7-2 CASSLVVISGRPYEQYF TGTGCCAGCAGCTTAGTTGTTATTAGCGGGAGACCCTACGAGCAGTACTTC
TRBJ2-7 . . TRBV7-8 CASSPSERHEQYF TGTGCCAGCAGCCCCTCGGAGCGGCACGAGCAGTACTTC
TRBJ1-1 . TRBD1 TRBV9 CASSLQGQGEAFF TGTGCCAGCAGCTTGCAGGGACAGGGTGAAGCTTTCTTT
TRBJ1-2 . . TRBV11-2 CASSLALPRDSNYGYTF TGTGCCAGCAGCTTAGCCCTCCCCCGGGACTCTAACTATGGCTACACCTTC
TRBJ2-3 . . TRBV23-1 CASRARGETADFTDTQYF TGCGCCAGCCGAGCACGGGGAGAGACAGCCGATTTCACAGATACGCAGTATTTT
TRBJ1-1 once TRBD1 TRBV30 CAWSTRQGTTEAFF TGTGCCTGGAGTACACGACAGGGGACCACTGAAGCTTTCTTT
TRBJ2-7 . . TRBV27 CASSRTHSYEQYF TGTGCCAGCAGCCGGACCCATTCCTACGAGCAGTACTTC
TRBJ2-2 . . TRBV29-1 CSARLRDTGELFF TGCAGCGCCCGCCTTCGGGACACCGGGGAGCTGTTTTTT
TRBJ2-7 . . TRBV7-2 CASSPLGGPGNEQYF TGTGCCAGCAGCCCCTTGGGTGGGCCGGGGAACGAGCAGTACTTC
TRBJ2-7 few TRBD1 TRBV11-2 CASSSPGQIYEQYF TGTGCCAGCAGCTCACCGGGACAGATCTACGAGCAGTACTTC
TRBJ1-5 . . TRBV7-9 CASSGDVYSNQPQHF TGTGCCAGCAGCGGGGACGTTTATAGCAATCAGCCCCAGCATTTT
TRBJ1-4 . TRBD1 TRBV7-9 CASSPGTGWGEKLFF TGTGCCAGCAGCCCCGGGACAGGGTGGGGAGAAAAACTGTTTTTT
TRBJ2-7 . TRBD1 TRBV27 CASSPGTAEQYF TGTGCCAGCAGCCCGGGGACAGCCGAGCAGTACTTC
TRBJ2-7 . . TRBV2 CASREFGKSSYEQYF TGTGCCAGCAGGGAATTTGGGAAGAGCTCCTACGAGCAGTACTTC
TRBJ2-1 . TRBD2 TRBV11-1 CASSLGGLDGNEQFF TGTGCCAGCAGCTTAGGGGGACTAGACGGCAATGAGCAGTTCTTC
TRBJ2-5 . . TRBV6-5 CASSTRGETQYF TGTGCCAGCAGTACCAGGGGAGAGACCCAGTACTTC
TRBJ1-5 . TRBD1 TRBV28 CAVQGINQPQHF TGTGCCGTACAGGGGATTAATCAGCCCCAGCATTTT
TRBJ2-7 . . TRBV2 CASSEIGGGGYEQYF TGTGCCAGCAGTGAAATCGGGGGAGGAGGCTACGAGCAGTACTTC
TRBJ1-1 . TRBD1 TRBV2 CAIQTGSMNTEAFF TGTGCCATACAGACAGGGTCAATGAACACTGAAGCTTTCTTT
TRBJ2-2 . . TRBV5-6 CASSPREVNTGELFF TGTGCCAGCAGCCCAAGGGAGGTAAACACCGGGGAGCTGTTTTTT
TRBJ2-7 . . TRBV4-1 CASSQDGGRVYYEQYF TGCGCCAGCAGCCAAGATGGGGGGCGGGTTTACTACGAGCAGTACTTC
TRBJ2-7 . TRBD2 TRBV7-6 CASSLGAGTEQYF TGTGCCAGCAGCTTAGGAGCGGGGACCGAGCAGTACTTC
TRBJ2-1 . TRBD2 TRBV25-1 CASSDQGGHYNEQFF TGTGCCAGCAGTGACCAGGGAGGGCACTACAATGAGCAGTTCTTC
TRBJ2-1 . . TRBV28 CASSPRDRGPYNEQFF TGTGCCAGCAGCCCACGGGACCGGGGACCCTACAATGAGCAGTTCTTC
TRBJ2-7 . . TRBV5-6 CASSQGGGGGYEQYF TGTGCCAGCAGTCAGGGCGGTGGCGGCGGCTACGAGCAGTACTTC
TRBJ2-1 . TRBD2 TRBV15 CATSRDASGRGPYNEQFF TGTGCCACCAGCAGAGATGCTAGCGGGAGAGGTCCCTACAATGAGCAGTTCTTC
TRBJ2-2 . . TRBV9 CASSVGGGQGTGELFF TGTGCCAGCAGCGTCGGAGGGGGTCAGGGCACCGGGGAGCTGTTTTTT
TRBJ2-5 . . TRBV5-4 CASSSTTGTPQETQYF TGTGCCAGCAGCTCGACAACCGGGACCCCGCAAGAGACCCAGTACTTC
TRBJ2-2 . TRBD1 TRBV11-2 CASSLYDRVAPGELFF TGTGCCAGCAGTTTGTACGACAGGGTTGCCCCCGGGGAGCTGTTTTTT
TRBJ2-1 . . TRBV6-1 CASSGPSSRPDEQFF TGTGCCAGCAGCGGCCCCTCAAGCCGGCCCGATGAGCAGTTCTTC
TRBJ1-1 . . TRBV2 CASSEVNTEAFF TGTGCCAGCAGTGAGGTGAACACTGAAGCTTTCTTT
TRBJ2-3 . . TRBV27 CASSLFGGMGTDTQYF TGTGCCAGCAGTTTATTCGGGGGAATGGGCACAGATACGCAGTATTTT
TRBJ2-7 . . TRBV2 CASSDRWGDPAYEQYF TGTGCCAGCAGTGACAGGTGGGGTGATCCAGCCTACGAGCAGTACTTC
TRBJ1-2 . TRBD1 TRBV28 CASSPTYRGPNYGYTF TGTGCCAGCAGTCCTACCTACAGGGGGCCTAACTATGGCTACACCTTC
TRBJ1-1 few . TRBV27 CASSLSGGYGSGTFF TGTGCCAGCAGTTTATCGGGGGGATACGGTTCAGGGACTTTCTTT
TRBJ2-7 . . TRBV4-1 CASSQAWTGDSYEQYF TGCGCCAGCAGCCAAGCTTGGACGGGGGACTCCTACGAGCAGTACTTC
TRBJ1-4 once TRBD1 TRBV4-3 CASSQEEDRGREKLFF TGCGCCAGCAGCCAAGAGGAAGACAGGGGGCGCGAAAAACTGTTTTTT
TRBJ2-1 . . TRBV7-9 CASSLAPTSAEQFF TGTGCCAGCAGCCTCGCCCCAACATCTGCTGAGCAGTTCTTC
TRBJ1-5 . TRBD1 TRBV7-6 CASSLTGGGNQPQHF TGTGCCAGCAGCCTGACAGGGGGCGGCAATCAGCCCCAGCATTTT
TRBJ2-7 . TRBD2 TRBV29-1 CSVCGTSGRSSYEQYF TGCAGCGTTTGCGGGACTAGCGGGAGAAGCTCCTACGAGCAGTACTTC
TRBJ1-2 . TRBD1 TRBV29-1 CSVRTGGAYGYTF TGCAGCGTAAGGACAGGGGGAGCCTATGGCTACACCTTC
TRBJ1-1 . . TRBV27 CASYDLGGLTEAFF TGTGCCAGCTATGACCTTGGCGGGCTGACTGAAGCTTTCTTT
TRBJ1-5 . . TRBV27 CASSPHPAEAVGNQPQHF TGTGCCAGCAGTCCCCACCCGGCAGAGGCCGTTGGCAATCAGCCCCAGCATTTT
TRBJ1-3 . . TRBV18 CASSPGRGSGNTIYF TGTGCCAGCTCACCAGGCCGCGGCTCTGGAAACACCATATATTTT
TRBJ2-1 . . TRBV27 CASSLAPAPSSYNEQFF TGTGCCAGCAGTTTAGCCCCCGCCCCATCCTCCTACAATGAGCAGTTCTTC
TRBJ1-1 . . TRBV4-1 CASSQDPGGSEAFF TGCGCCAGCAGCCAAGATCCAGGAGGGTCTGAAGCTTTCTTT
TRBJ1-2 . TRBD1 TRBV9 CASSAPRQGPYGYTF TGTGCCAGCAGCGCCCCCCGACAGGGACCCTATGGCTACACCTTC
TRBJ2-1 once . TRBV7-9 CASSFTYNPYNEQFF TGTGCCAGCAGCTTTACGTATAATCCCTACAATGAGCAGTTCTTC
TRBJ2-7 . . TRBV7-9 CASSSPTPHYEQYF TGTGCCAGCAGCTCCCCCACACCTCACTACGAGCAGTACTTC